Listed below are T cell receptor beta chains from one sample, sequenced in a study of blood T cell repertoires in COVID-19. TCRdb's copy holds only in-frame clones and misses some; the assay was immunoSEQ multiplex PCR. In the table there are roughly 250,000 clones, about 87% of which are singletons. The sample comprised PBMCs or T cells enriched from blood (not recorded which). These TCRs come from a man over 45 who had been exposed to COVID-19. Each CDR3 is given with its conserved first and last residue. A D gene is named only where the DNA matches it firmly. Some rows mark clone size as missing; the rest say once, few, many or name a class of expanded clone.

j_gene,v_gene,d_gene,abundance,CDR3nt,CDR3aa
TRBJ1-2,TRBV14,NA,NA,TGTGCCAGCAGCCAGGGAGGACCTAACTATGGCTACACCTTC,CASSQGGPNYGYTF
TRBJ1-3,TRBV7-9,NA,NA,TGTGCCAGCAGCTTCGATCAGGGAAGAAACACCATATATTTT,CASSFDQGRNTIYF
TRBJ1-4,TRBV7-9,TRBD1,NA,TGTGCCAGCAGCTTACCCTTGCCTGACAGGGAAACTAATGAAAAACTGTTTTTT,CASSLPLPDRETNEKLFF
TRBJ1-6,TRBV5-4,NA,NA,TGTGCCAGCAGGTTCGGCACAGCTGAGACTTCACCCCTCCACTTT,CASRFGTAETSPLHF
TRBJ2-5,TRBV24-1,NA,NA,TGTGCCACCAGTGACCCAGGGGCGTACCAAGAGACCCAGTACTTC,CATSDPGAYQETQYF
TRBJ2-1,TRBV27,TRBD2,NA,TGTGCCAGCAGTTTTTATGGCGGGAGGGCCGGTGAGCAGTTCTTC,CASSFYGGRAGEQFF
TRBJ2-4,TRBV5-6,NA,NA,TGTGCCAGCAGCCCCGGTCCATTAGCCAAAAACATTCAGTACTTC,CASSPGPLAKNIQYF
TRBJ1-1,TRBV28,NA,few,TGTGCCAGCAGTTTACAGTACACTGAAGCTTTCTTT,CASSLQYTEAFF
TRBJ2-1,TRBV3-1/TRBV3-2,TRBD2,few,TGTGCCAGCAGCCAAGATATAAGTGATGGGCTAGCGGGCCAGTTCTTC,CASSQDISDGLAGQFF
TRBJ1-6,TRBV9,TRBD1,NA,TGTGCCAGCAGCGATGGGGGGACAGGGAATTCACCCCTCCACTTT,CASSDGGTGNSPLHF
TRBJ1-1,TRBV7-3,TRBD1,NA,TGTGCCAGCAGCTCAAGCCCAGGGGGTTTCACTGAAGCTTTCTTT,CASSSSPGGFTEAFF
TRBJ1-4,TRBV5-1,TRBD1,NA,TGCGCCAGCAGGCAGGGGGCGCTTCCTGAAAAACTGTTTTTT,CASRQGALPEKLFF
TRBJ2-1,TRBV19,TRBD1,NA,TGTGCCAGTAGAAGACAGGGTAATCTCGACCCGAGCTCCTACAATGAGCAGTTCTTC,CASRRQGNLDPSSYNEQFF
TRBJ1-1,TRBV5-1,NA,NA,TGCGCCAGCAGCTTCGGTAGTAACACTGAAGCTTTCTTT,CASSFGSNTEAFF
TRBJ1-3,TRBV7-9,NA,NA,TGTGCCAGCAGCTTAGGTAGTGGAAACACCATATATTTT,CASSLGSGNTIYF
TRBJ2-1,TRBV18,TRBD2,NA,TGTGCCAGCTCCCCATCTTATAGCGGGGGATACAATGAGCAGTTCTTC,CASSPSYSGGYNEQFF
TRBJ2-2,TRBV18,TRBD1,NA,TGTGCCAGCTCACCGAGACAGGGGAACACCGGGGAGCTGTTTTTT,CASSPRQGNTGELFF